This T cell receptor beta chain was observed in a study of Tregs in tolerant kidney transplant recipients. Broader study findings: No direct test of biological reproducibility was done here. The small number of patients limits these findings pending further validation.

V was pared by 3 bases and J by 6 bases, with 1 base of the junction left unmatched. The CDR3 extends over 14 amino acids. Germline V gene lookup returns CDR1 LNHDA and CDR2 SQIVND (reference sequence). About this clone itself: Antigen unknown. The read is 3 residues too short to cover the CDR3 end, so that end is filled in from the germline J gene.

Unstimulated regulatory T cells (CD4+CD25+CD127-), CD4+CD25- non-regulatory cells, CD4 and CD8 cells were FACS-sorted from thawed PBMCs. Clones were sequenced by immunoSEQ multiplex PCR, and TCRdb holds only the in-frame ones, with some missing. The sample features about 30,000 clones, with 13% to 15% in its top ten. The chain recombines TRBV19 with TRBJ2-2, with TRBD2 identical over 10 bases. The input for sequencing was CD8+ T cells from blood, taken before the transplant. This TCR derives from a human donor who received a combined kidney and bone marrow transplant. CDR3 DNA, as far as it was read: TGTGCCAGTAGTATCCTAGCGGGGGCCGGGGAG. Translating gives CASSILAGAGE. The complete CDR3 protein is CASSILAGAGELFF.